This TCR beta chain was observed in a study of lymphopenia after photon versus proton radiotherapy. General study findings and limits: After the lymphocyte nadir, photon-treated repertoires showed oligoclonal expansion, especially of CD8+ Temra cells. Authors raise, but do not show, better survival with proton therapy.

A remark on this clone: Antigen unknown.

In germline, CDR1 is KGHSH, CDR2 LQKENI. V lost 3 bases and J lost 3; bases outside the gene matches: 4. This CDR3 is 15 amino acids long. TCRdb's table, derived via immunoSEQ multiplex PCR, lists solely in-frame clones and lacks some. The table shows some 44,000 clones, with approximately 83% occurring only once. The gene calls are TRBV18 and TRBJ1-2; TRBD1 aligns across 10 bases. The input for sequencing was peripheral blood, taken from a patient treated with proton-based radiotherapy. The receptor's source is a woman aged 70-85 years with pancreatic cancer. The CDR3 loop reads CASSPAGTGDYGYTF. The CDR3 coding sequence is TGTGCCAGCTCACCGGCGGGGACAGGGGACTATGGCTACACCTTC.